The 7 T cell receptor beta chains listed next were all sequenced from one sample in a study of T cells in Graves' hyperthyroidism and ophthalmopathy (dated by TCRdb to between 2017 and 2020). Receptors were amplified or captured by multiplex PCR. This sample was sequenced with an Illumina HiSeq 2000. The TCR beta CDR3 regions were amplified from the RNA transcripts. For the first round of RT-PCR on the TCR CDR3, the HTBI primer set was used together with the Qiagen OneStep RT-PCR kit. The public reads were quality trimmed at Q25 with fastp and then assembled into clones with MiXCR by TCRdb, keeping productive beta chains. Identical CDR3 proteins give one entry, which carries the most common genes and DNA. This sample gives about 560,000 distinct CDR3 sequences in total; 12% to 15% of them show up just once. The ten largest clones take up around 13% of the sample. The sample was blood. The receptor source for this set is a woman aged 35 to 49 with Graves' hyperthyroidism.

This clonotype was detected a few times. This chain connects TRBV27 to TRBJ1-2; 9 positions agree with TRBD1. The V gene's germline CDR1 is MNHEY and CDR2 SMNVEV (reference sequence). CDR3 length: 13 amino acids. Trimming took 8 bases from V and 6 from J; bases not matched to a gene: 7. This CDR3 reads CASSTGGSNGYTF. CDR3 nucleotide sequence: TGTGCCAGCTCGACAGGGGGTTCTAATGGCTACACCTTC.

In this sample, this clonotype turned up many times. This sequence joins TRBV18 and TRBJ2-1; D is undetermined. V gave up 0 bases and J gave up 3 bases, with 9 bases separating them. This CDR3 spans 15 amino acids. CDR1 and CDR2 (germline): KGHSH, LQKENI. This CDR3 reads CASSPPNEVYNEQFF. The CDR3 DNA sequence: TGTGCCAGCTCACCACCGAACGAAGTCTACAATGAGCAGTTCTTC.

This clonotype has at least ten counts. The chain has TRBV7-9 and TRBJ1-2; possibly TRBD1 for D (6 bases). This CDR3 comprises 15 residues. V was clipped by 1 base and J by 4 bases, with 13 bases between them. Germline CDR1 SEHNR, CDR2 FQNEAQ (reference sequence). For the CDR3, the DNA is TGTGCCAGCAGCTTAGGACAGGACAAAAGCTATGGCTACACCTTC. Amino acid sequence: CASSLGQDKSYGYTF.

The chain has TRBV29-1 and TRBJ1-5; D uncertain. CDR3 length equals 13 residues. The V gene lost 7 bases and the J gene lost 3 bases, with 13 bases spanning the gap. Germline CDR1 is SQVTM and CDR2 is ANQGSEA. CDR3 sequence reads: CSGAWQANQPQHF. DNA for the CDR3: TGCAGCGGGGCCTGGCAGGCCAATCAGCCCCAGCATTTT.

The chain links TRBV24-1 to TRBJ2-3; D is uncertain. The germline V and J ends were trimmed by 3 bases and 3 bases, with 6 bases remaining between them. There are 13 residues in the CDR3. Germline assignment: CDR1 KGHDR and CDR2 SFDVKD. This chain's CDR3 is CATSDRATDTQYF. Written as DNA, the CDR3 is TGTGCCACCAGTGATAGAGCTACAGATACGCAGTATTTT.

The chain carries TRBV6-1 and TRBJ2-1; D is undetermined. The CDR3 runs 15 residues. Trimming took 1 base from V and 1 from J, leaving 8 bases between them. Germline CDR1 reads MNHNS; CDR2 reads SASEGT. The CDR3 loop is CASSEGEWSYNEQFF. Here the CDR3 DNA reads TGTGCCAGCAGTGAAGGGGAATGGTCCTACAATGAGCAGTTCTTC.

This clonotype was seen a few times. This sequence may be a read error, since a much larger clone differs from it by one base. This chain connects TRBV7-2 to TRBJ2-1; the match to TRBD2 covers 7 bases. The CDR3 is 16 amino acids. Germline CDR1 and CDR2: SGHTA and FQGNSA. The CDR3 DNA reads as TGTGCCAACAGCTTGGAACTAGCGAGGTCCTACAATGAGCAGTTCTTC. Its protein product is CANSLELARSYNEQFF.